A single sample is the source of the 8 T cell receptor beta chains below, sequenced in a study of control samples from healthy donors and cancer patients. Profiled with immunoSEQ multiplex PCR; TCRdb holds only in-frame clones, not every one. The sample shows 78,000 or so clones, more than 75% of them seen only once. The specimen was blood. All receptors come from a man in his fifties in good health.

The chain is built from TRBV6-1 and TRBJ2-5, with 9 positions matching TRBD1. The V gene's germline CDR1 is MNHNS and CDR2 SASEGT. J gave up 10 bases and V 2 bases, and 5 bases lay outside the gene matches. This CDR3 has 13 amino acids. CDR3 sequence reads: CASSEWGQGYQYF. Written as DNA, the CDR3 is TGTGCCAGCAGTGAATGGGGACAGGGATACCAGTACTTC.

This sequence joins TRBV3-1 (or the pseudogene TRBV3-2) and TRBJ2-1; D gene uncertain. The V and J ends lost 1 base and 6 bases respectively, with 4 bases between them. CDR3 length: 12 residues. Looked up from germline, CDR1 is LGHDT and CDR2 is YNNKEL (reference sequence). CDR3 residues: CASSQGINEQFF. CDR3 nucleotide sequence: TGTGCCAGCAGCCAAGGCATCAATGAGCAGTTCTTC.

CDR3 DNA sequence: TGTGCCAGCTCACAGGGGCGGCCACCCCTCCACTTT. It yields the protein CASSQGRPPLHF. This sequence joins TRBV18 and TRBJ1-6, with D perhaps TRBD1 (5 bases). Germline CDR1 is KGHSH and CDR2 is LQKENI. V was trimmed by 4 bases and J by 11 bases, leaving 9 bases between them. This CDR3 is built from 12 residues.

The gene calls are TRBV5-1 and TRBJ1-4; a weak D match, TRBD1 (5 bases). The V end lost 0 bases, the J end lost 8 bases, and 14 bases lay between the germline ends. CDR3 length: 15 residues. From germline, CDR1 is SGHRS and CDR2 YFSETQ. The CDR3 DNA reads as TGCGCCAGCAGCTTGGTTGGGGGAGGAGGCGAAAAACTGTTTTTT. Encoded protein: CASSLVGGGGEKLFF. Together with reference TRBV5-1 and TRBJ1-4, the CDR3 gives the full variable domain: KAGVTQTPRYLIKTRGQQVTLSCSPISGHRSVSWYQQTPGQGLQFLFEYFSETQRNKGNFPGRFSGRQFSNSRSEMNVSTLELGDSALYLCASSLVGGGGEKLFFGSGTQLSVL.

V gene TRBV4-3 combines with J gene TRBJ2-1; perhaps D is TRBD1 or TRBD2 (6 bases each). Germline V lookup: CDR1 LGHNA, CDR2 YSLEER. This CDR3 region has 15 residues. Trimming removed 1 base from V and 3 bases from J, with 10 bases in between. The CDR3 DNA follows: TGCGCCAGCAGCCAAGGGGGGGCGAACTACAATGAGCAGTTCTTC. Protein product: CASSQGGANYNEQFF.

There are a few counts of this clone. This rearrangement joins TRBV5-6 to TRBJ2-5, with 11 bases aligning to TRBD2. CDR1 and CDR2 (germline): SGHDT, YYEEEE. Unmatched junction bases numbered 15, after V lost 2 bases and J lost 9 bases. This CDR3 spans 17 amino acids. In DNA form, the CDR3 reads TGTGCCAGCAGCTTTACCGGGACTAGCGGACCAGGTGGGGCCCAGTACTTC. Translating it yields CASSFTGTSGPGGAQYF.

V usage is TRBV15 and J usage is TRBJ1-1; D remains unclear. The V gene's germline CDR1 is LNHNV and CDR2 YYDKDF (reference sequence). The CDR3 totals 14 residues. Between the trimmed V and J ends, which lost 1 base and 1 base, there was a span of 7 bases. In DNA, the CDR3 is TGTGCCACCAGCAGAGGTCCGGCGAACACTGAAGCTTTCTTT. This sequence encodes CATSRGPANTEAFF.

This chain connects TRBV13 to TRBJ1-2; D perhaps matches TRBD1 (5 bases). The V end lost 8 bases, the J end lost 0 bases, and 16 bases lay between the germline ends. The CDR3 sequence is 15 residues long. In germline, CDR1 is PRHDT, CDR2 FYEKMQ (reference sequence). The CDR3 region has the DNA TGTGCCAGCTCGGGACTGCGCTTGACTAACTATGGCTACACCTTC. It encodes CASSGLRLTNYGYTF.